This T cell receptor beta chain is from a study of blood T cell repertoires in COVID-19. This clone was counted only a few times. Individuals aged roughly 18 to 90 years were recruited from fewer than 25 US areas. All recovered Cohort 3 donors got two negative PCRs, got clearance, or saw symptom resolution. Trimming pared 6 bases from V and 6 bases from J, leaving 12 bases between. This CDR3 has 13 amino acids. Method: immunoSEQ multiplex PCR; TCRdb's copy keeps in-frame clones and lacks some. Among fewer than 400,000 clones, 85% to 90% were seen once, and the ten largest hold roughly 9.4%. The rearrangement links TRBV12-3 or TRBV12-4 to TRBJ1-5; no clear D gene. The sample taken for sequencing was PBMCs or T cells enriched from blood (not recorded which). The receptor was derived from a woman aged 50 to 60 who had recovered from COVID-19. The CDR3 DNA is TGTGCCAGCAGCCCGGGTCTCAGTCAGCCCCAGCATTTT. Its protein product is CASSPGLSQPQHF.